The 14 T cell receptor beta chains below all came from one sample that was sequenced in a study of blood T cells in healthy people across ages. Together with a sample-barcoded 5' primer, a J-beta primer mix was included in a second PCR lasting about 7 to 11 cycles. TCRdb analysed the 5' RACE reads with MiXCR anew, one entry per CDR3 protein. The table shows around 1,700,000 distinct CDR3 sequences, with roughly 27% occurring only once. Sequencing was performed on blood. The receptors were gathered from a woman aged 25 to 45 in good health.

The rearrangement joins TRBV3-1 to TRBJ1-1; D ambiguous. The CDR3 contains 12 residues. The V end was cut by 3 bases, the J end by 9 bases, with 11 bases between. CDR1 is LGHDT, CDR2 YNNKEL, per germline (reference sequence). DNA for the CDR3: TGTGCCAGCAGCCACGAGACGACGAAAGCTTTCTTT. It codes for CASSHETTKAFF.

This clonotype was recorded a few times. V and J are TRBV4-2 and TRBJ2-3; D gene uncertain. Between the trimmed V and J ends, which lost 3 bases and 5 bases, there was a span of 12 bases. The CDR3 spans 14 residues. Germline V gives CDR1 LGHNA, CDR2 YNFKEQ. The CDR3 loop is CASSHAAARDTQYF. For the CDR3, the DNA is TGTGCCAGCAGCCATGCCGCGGCCCGAGATACGCAGTATTTT.

This chain connects TRBV18 to TRBJ1-1; D is possibly TRBD1 (5 bases). There are 12 residues in the CDR3. Trimming took off 8 bases at V and 8 bases at J, with 15 bases between the two ends. Germline loops: CDR1 KGHSH, CDR2 LQKENI. CDR3 region: CASSPGTREAFF. The CDR3 DNA sequence: TGTGCCAGCAGTCCCGGGACGCGGGAAGCTTTCTTT.

This clonotype turned up a few times. The J gene is TRBJ1-1, the V gene TRBV20-1; the match to TRBD1 covers 7 bases. CDR3 length: 12 residues. The V gene end was trimmed by 8 bases and the J gene end by 4 bases; junction bases not matched to a gene: 7. Germline V gene sequence: CDR1 DFQATT, CDR2 SNEGSKA (reference sequence). CDR3 coding DNA: TGCAGTACTTGGGCAGGGGGCACTGAAGCTTTCTTT. This codes for CSTWAGGTEAFF.

Points on this clonotype: Germline is not matched at one junction end, which may reflect a read error. The J gene is TRBJ2-7, the V gene TRBV28; TRBD1 or TRBD2 may be the D gene (6 bases each). The DNA end lines up better with TRBJ2-5; the J call may be wrong. The CDR3 runs to 16 residues. Germline V lookup: CDR1 MDHEN, CDR2 SYDVKM. The CDR3 region has the DNA TGTGCCAGCAGCACCTTTAGGAGGGGGACCCAAAAGACCCAGTACTTC. Protein: CASSTFRRGTQKTQYF.

This clonotype was seen many times. The chain combines TRBV7-9 with TRBJ2-7; no clear D. There are 14 residues in the CDR3. The ends were cut back, 6 bases at V and 1 base at J, with 13 bases in the middle. In germline, CDR1 is SEHNR, CDR2 FQNEAQ (reference sequence). The CDR3 spells CASSLLGGSYEQYF. CDR3 sequence (DNA): TGTGCCAGCAGTTTACTCGGCGGATCCTACGAGCAGTACTTC.

This sequence joins TRBV5-1 and TRBJ2-7, with 11 bases aligning to TRBD2. There are 15 residues in the CDR3. Unmatched junction bases numbered 6, after V lost 1 base and J lost 6 bases. Germline V gene data show CDR1 as SGHRS and CDR2 as YFSETQ. The CDR3 nucleotides are TGCGCCAGCAGCTTGACTAGCGGGAGTTACTGCGAGCAGTACTTC. The encoded protein is CASSLTSGSYCEQYF.

J is TRBJ2-5 and V is TRBV10-3, with D unclear. The germline gives CDR1 ENHRY, CDR2 SYGVKD. The V and J ends lost 3 bases and 5 bases respectively, with 10 bases between them. The CDR3 totals 13 residues. CDR3 residues: CAISDAIGETQYF. CDR3 in DNA: TGTGCCATCAGTGACGCGATCGGGGAGACCCAGTACTTC.

This clonotype appeared a single time. At one end the junction does not follow the germline gene, possibly because of a read error. J is TRBJ2-7 and V is TRBV11-2; D is unresolved. This CDR3 region has 13 residues. CDR1 SGHAT and CDR2 FQNNGV come from the germline V gene. The chain's CDR3 is CASSLDGPYERYF. CDR3 bases: TGTGCCAGCAGCTTAGACGGCCCCTACGAGCGGTACTTC.

The V gene is TRBV7-9, the J gene TRBJ1-1; D is unclear. Trimming pared 4 bases from V and 8 bases from J, leaving 5 bases between. The germline V gene encodes CDR1 SEHNR and CDR2 FQNEAQ (reference sequence). The CDR3 has 10 amino acids. CDR3: CASSCREAFF. The CDR3 DNA reads TGTGCCAGCAGCTGCCGAGAAGCTTTCTTT.

The chain employs TRBV7-3 and TRBJ2-3; tentative D call: TRBD1 (6 bases). Trimming removed 5 bases from V and 4 bases from J, with 13 bases in between. Per germline, CDR1 SGHTA and CDR2 FQGTGA. The CDR3 is 14 amino acids. CDR3 DNA sequence: TGTGCCAGCAGCCGTGACAGGCGTCCAGATACGCAGTATTTT. Translating it yields CASSRDRRPDTQYF.

This clonotype came up a few times. The chain recombines TRBV27 with TRBJ1-5, with D uncertain. The V gene's germline CDR1 is MNHEY and CDR2 SMNVEV (reference sequence). Trimming took off 5 bases at V and 1 base at J, with 6 bases between the two ends. The CDR3 has 13 residues. CDR3 in DNA: TGTGCCAGCAGTGTTCGGAGCAATCAGCCCCAGCATTTT. This sequence encodes CASSVRSNQPQHF.

This clonotype was detected a few times. The V call is TRBV7-8, the J call TRBJ2-7; 8 bases align to TRBD2. CDR3 size: 15 residues. The junction had 6 bases not matched to a gene; V was cut back by 5 bases and J by 0 bases. Per germline, CDR1 SGHVS and CDR2 FQNEAQ. As DNA, the CDR3 is TGTGCCAGCAGCCTGACTAGCGTTAGCTCCTACGAGCAGTACTTC. Translation gives CASSLTSVSSYEQYF.

This clonotype has a handful of counts. DNA for the CDR3: TGTGCCAGCACCTTAGCGACCGCCTACAATGAGCAGTTCTTC. It encodes CASTLATAYNEQFF. The rearrangement links TRBV18 to TRBJ2-1, with TRBD2 as a possible D gene (5 bases). This CDR3 has 14 amino acids. The germline CDR1 and CDR2 sequences are KGHSH and LQKENI. V lost 8 bases and J 2 bases, leaving 13 bases between the germline ends.